This is a list of T cell receptor beta chains from one sample in a study of CD8 T cells in Susac syndrome. TCRdb used MiXCR to reprocess the immunoSEQ multiplex PCR reads, holding one entry per CDR3 protein. Of approximately 160,000 distinct CDR3 sequences detected, roughly 92% appear once; the ten largest clones hold around 0.1%. Sequencing input: CD4+ T cells from PBMCs. These receptors were taken from a human donor with multiple sclerosis. The CDR3 runs from the conserved cysteine through the conserved F or W. A D gene is named only where the DNA matches it firmly. Not every row has a clone size; where given, it reads once, few, many or a size class.

d_gene: NA; j_gene: TRBJ2-1; v_gene: TRBV19; abundance: NA; CDR3aa: CASRAPDSYNEQFF; CDR3nt: TGTGCCAGTAGGGCCCCGGATAGTTACAATGAGCAGTTCTTC
d_gene: NA; j_gene: TRBJ2-4; v_gene: TRBV10-3; abundance: NA; CDR3aa: CAISELGLAGIQYF; CDR3nt: TGTGCCATCAGTGAGTTGGGGCTGGCCGGCATTCAGTACTTC
d_gene: NA; j_gene: TRBJ1-2; v_gene: TRBV30; abundance: NA; CDR3aa: CAWSVLWTSGTGYTF; CDR3nt: TGTGCCTGGAGTGTACTTTGGACATCGGGTACGGGCTACACCTTC
d_gene: NA; j_gene: TRBJ2-5; v_gene: TRBV5-1; abundance: NA; CDR3aa: CASSWIQNLQETQYF; CDR3nt: TGCGCCAGCAGCTGGATACAGAACCTCCAAGAGACCCAGTACTTC
d_gene: TRBD1; j_gene: TRBJ2-5; v_gene: TRBV24-1; abundance: once; CDR3aa: CATSDRPGQGVETQYF; CDR3nt: TGTGCCACCAGTGACCGACCGGGACAGGGGGTTGAGACCCAGTACTTC
d_gene: NA; j_gene: TRBJ1-2; v_gene: TRBV5-4; abundance: NA; CDR3aa: CASSPEIQGLYGYTF; CDR3nt: TGTGCCAGCAGCCCCGAAATCCAGGGGCTCTATGGCTACACCTTC
d_gene: NA; j_gene: TRBJ1-2; v_gene: TRBV20-1; abundance: NA; CDR3aa: CSASKQGYNYGYTF; CDR3nt: TGCAGTGCGTCAAAACAGGGATATAACTATGGCTACACCTTC
d_gene: NA; j_gene: TRBJ2-6; v_gene: TRBV7-2; abundance: NA; CDR3aa: CASSFRTDFRGANVLTF; CDR3nt: TGTGCCAGCAGCTTTAGGACTGACTTCCGTGGGGCCAACGTCCTGACTTTC
d_gene: TRBD1; j_gene: TRBJ1-1; v_gene: TRBV6-5; abundance: NA; CDR3aa: CASSSIHFADRGLLNTEAFF; CDR3nt: TGTGCCAGCAGTTCCATTCACTTTGCAGACAGGGGGCTATTGAACACTGAAGCTTTCTTT
d_gene: TRBD1; j_gene: TRBJ2-7; v_gene: TRBV3-1; abundance: NA; CDR3aa: CASSQSGGDYEQYF; CDR3nt: TGTGCCAGCAGCCAATCAGGGGGAGACTACGAGCAGTACTTC
d_gene: TRBD2; j_gene: TRBJ2-7; v_gene: TRBV4-1; abundance: NA; CDR3aa: CASRPGLVGEQYF; CDR3nt: TGCGCCAGCAGACCCGGACTAGTCGGCGAGCAGTACTTC
d_gene: NA; j_gene: TRBJ1-5; v_gene: TRBV12-3/TRBV12-4; abundance: NA; CDR3aa: CASSLTDNQPQHF; CDR3nt: TGTGCCAGCAGTTTGACGGACAATCAGCCCCAGCATTTT
d_gene: NA; j_gene: TRBJ1-2; v_gene: TRBV10-3; abundance: NA; CDR3aa: CAISEGGGYYGYTF; CDR3nt: TGTGCCATCAGTGAGGGTGGGGGGTACTATGGCTACACCTTC
d_gene: NA; j_gene: TRBJ2-3; v_gene: TRBV20-1; abundance: NA; CDR3aa: CSAGTGLYTQYF; CDR3nt: TGCAGTGCTGGGACGGGGTTGTATACGCAGTATTTT
d_gene: NA; j_gene: TRBJ2-1; v_gene: TRBV4-3; abundance: NA; CDR3aa: CASSQDRFSNEQFF; CDR3nt: TGCGCCAGCAGCCAAGATCGATTTAGCAATGAGCAGTTCTTC
d_gene: TRBD2; j_gene: TRBJ2-7; v_gene: TRBV19; abundance: NA; CDR3aa: CASSMRLAGDEQYF; CDR3nt: TGTGCCAGTAGTATGCGCCTAGCGGGAGACGAGCAGTACTTC
d_gene: TRBD1; j_gene: TRBJ1-1; v_gene: TRBV5-4; abundance: NA; CDR3aa: CASRVGQGETEAFF; CDR3nt: TGTGCCAGCAGGGTAGGACAGGGCGAAACTGAAGCTTTCTTT
d_gene: NA; j_gene: TRBJ1-2; v_gene: TRBV9; abundance: NA; CDR3aa: CASSAGERVYGYTF; CDR3nt: TGTGCCAGCAGCGCGGGGGAGAGAGTTTATGGCTACACCTTC
d_gene: TRBD1; j_gene: TRBJ1-5; v_gene: TRBV11-2; abundance: NA; CDR3aa: CASSPGTGGISNQPQHF; CDR3nt: TGTGCCAGCAGCCCGGGGACAGGGGGAATTTCAAACCAGCCCCAGCATTTT
d_gene: TRBD2; j_gene: TRBJ2-4; v_gene: TRBV5-1; abundance: NA; CDR3aa: CASSPTSGGAKNIQYF; CDR3nt: TGCGCCAGCAGCCCGACTAGCGGGGGGGCCAAAAACATTCAGTACTTC
d_gene: NA; j_gene: TRBJ1-5; v_gene: TRBV30; abundance: NA; CDR3aa: CAWSRERNQPQHF; CDR3nt: TGTGCCTGGAGTCGGGAGAGAAATCAGCCCCAGCATTTT
d_gene: NA; j_gene: TRBJ2-1; v_gene: TRBV10-1; abundance: once; CDR3aa: CASSEKAGVRDEQFF; CDR3nt: TGCGCCAGCAGTGAGAAGGCGGGTGTCAGAGATGAGCAGTTCTTC